What follows describes a single T cell receptor beta chain. As yet, its antigen is unknown. The sample originates from a study of post-analysis software for immune sequencing data. Background on the study: Recorded disease courses covered relapsing-remitting, secondary progressive and progressive-relapsing multiple sclerosis. Some patients had no subtype annotation. Study-wide results and limits: The normalized Chao1 diversity of multiple sclerosis patients was significantly lower than that of controls. Same-batch samples co-clustered strongly by F measure. Included in a set of roughly five TRBV segments more frequent in patients than controls were TRBV5-6, TRBV5-1 and TRBV20-1.

Unique-molecular-identifier-tagged TCR beta cDNA libraries were used. It was from approximately 0.91 to 9.4 million T cells that 500,000 to 600,000 cDNA molecules came. TCRdb called the PCR reads again in MiXCR, with one record for every CDR3 protein. The repertoire holds around 770,000 distinct CDR3 sequences, with about 45% as singletons. The V gene lost 6 bases and the J gene lost 4 bases, with 17 bases spanning the gap. The length of the CDR3 is 14 residues. Looked up from germline, CDR1 is DFQATT and CDR2 is SNEGSKA (reference sequence). The material sequenced was blood. This TCR came from a girl between 5 and 17 years old with multiple sclerosis. The rearrangement uses TRBV20-1 and TRBJ2-3; no definite D call. CDR3 sequence reads: CSARGPVSADTQYF. CDR3 nucleotides: TGCAGTGCCCGAGGACCCGTAAGCGCAGATACGCAGTATTTT.